This entry features one T cell receptor beta chain sequence. The approximately 120-subject validation cohort, separate from the 666-subject first cohort, included the donors. The sample is drawn from a study of cytomegalovirus exposure and HLA in healthy donors. The length of the CDR3 is 13 residues. Germline CDR1 and CDR2: SGHAT and FQNNGV. Deletions cut 6 bases from V and 9 bases from J, with 15 bases between. TCRdb's table, derived via immunoSEQ multiplex PCR, lists solely in-frame clones and lacks some. Of hundreds of thousands of clones listed, roughly 83% were seen once; the top ten hold roughly 6%.

The clonotype originates from a woman aged 18 to 35 in good health and CMV-seronegative. The sequencing input was PBMCs. V usage is TRBV11-2 and J usage is TRBJ2-1; D perhaps matches TRBD1 (5 bases). CDR3 in amino acids: CASSYTTGGEQFF. As DNA, the CDR3 is TGTGCCAGCAGTTATACCACAGGTGGTGAGCAGTTCTTC.